Included here is one TCR beta chain sequence, with context. These data originate in a study of blood T cell repertoires in COVID-19. The overall study: Material from acute and convalescent COVID-19 was sourced from the United States, Italy and Spain. Sources were T cells, B-cell-depleted T cells, or PBMCs; the material itself was cDNA or gDNA.

Study processing details: Nucleated cell counts were estimated from reference gene primer amplification. Produced via immunoSEQ multiplex PCR; TCRdb's table is partial and in-frame only. The DNA was the basis for D and trimming; V, J and clone size are from that table. The data show fewer than 300,000 clones, about 85% seen once. CDR1 is MGHRA and CDR2 is YSYEKL in the germline V gene. The CDR3 runs to 18 residues. Unmatched junction bases numbered 3, after V lost 0 bases and J lost 0 bases. This rearrangement joins TRBV4-1 to TRBJ2-2; 11 bases align to TRBD2. Sequencing was done on a sample of peripheral blood. The clonotype comes from a man aged 55 to 69 who had recovered from COVID-19. CDR3 amino acids: CASSQDLAGGPNTGELFF. The CDR3 DNA reads as TGCGCCAGCAGCCAAGACCTAGCGGGGGGACCGAACACCGGGGAGCTGTTTTTT.